These T cell receptor beta chains were read from a single sample in a study of human T cells and chemical hapten exposure. TCRdb itself ran the 5' RACE reads through MiXCR, one entry per CDR3 protein. Of roughly 81,000 distinct CDR3 sequences in the sample, 7% to 8% are singletons; the top ten hold approximately 2.1%. Receptors were obtained from a male donor in good health. CDR3s include the opening cysteine and the closing phenylalanine or tryptophan.

>TRBV6-2/TRBV6-3
CASSPTGGYYGYTF
>TRBV3-1
CASSQTDRPYEQYF
>TRBV6-5
CASRAQSWGFAYEQYF
>TRBV5-1
CASSLVVRGDNEQFF
>TRBV27
CASGDIWNEAFF
>TRBV6-5
CASSQGQGASEAFF
>TRBV3-1
CASSPGTSSYNEQFF
>TRBV15
CATSREFTGNQPQHF
>TRBV19
CASSNPTLNTGELFF
>TRBV12-3/TRBV12-4
CASSSGQGFDEQFF
>TRBV6-6
CASSDGRLAGGYF
>TRBV6-1
CASSVRQGHSEAFF
>TRBV10-3
CAISEQAGGREQYF
>TRBV27
CASSPRGLFQPQHF
>TRBV12-3/TRBV12-4
CASRRGSGNTIYF
>TRBV12-3/TRBV12-4
CASSLMGTTVPHSGANVLTF
>TRBV9
CASSVEGTVDSPLHF
>TRBV5-6
CASSLIMRTDGNEQFF
>TRBV20-1
CSAAGGSYNEQFF
>TRBV7-8
CASSPKDRGEVGELFF
>TRBV2
CVSTPSSGRPTDTQYF
>TRBV6-2/TRBV6-3
CASSYNPSGGISSYNEQFF